Following are 12 T cell receptor beta chains from one sample sequenced in a study of OX40 agonist ivuxolimab in advanced cancers. Here immunoSEQ multiplex PCR was the method, and the copy in TCRdb shows in-frame clones only, minus some. The sample lists about 86,000 clones, roughly 87% occurring once. Sequenced material: CD4+ or CD8+ T cells sorted from blood, taken in a trial of the OX40 agonist ivuxolimab. The source is an adult with an advanced solid tumor such as melanoma, head and neck, liver or kidney cancer.

This clone was found once. The chain recombines TRBV30 with TRBJ2-5; 9 bases map to TRBD2. V trimming: 1 base; J trimming: 4 bases; junction bases outside the gene matches: 4. The CDR3 extends over 14 amino acids. Germline-derived CDR1 and CDR2 are GTSNPN and SVGIG (reference sequence). DNA of the CDR3: TGTGCCTGGAGTGGGCGGGGGGGTAGAGAGACCCAGTACTTC. Translating it yields CAWSGRGGRETQYF.

In nucleotides, the CDR3 is TGTGCCAGCAGCCTATCGTCAGATACGCAGTATTTT. Translating it yields CASSLSSDTQYF. The chain links TRBV7-2 to TRBJ2-3; D call uncertain. The CDR3 extends over 12 amino acids. Deletions cut 5 bases from V and 4 bases from J, with 7 bases between. CDR1 SGHTA and CDR2 FQGNSA come from the germline V gene. The entire variable domain, with the rest obtained from reference TRBV7-2 and TRBJ2-3, is as follows: GAGVSQSPSNKVTEKGKDVELRCDPISGHTALYWYRQSLGQGLEFLIYFQGNSAPDKSGLPSDRFSAERTGGSVSTLTIQRTQQEDSAVYLCASSLSSDTQYFGPGTRLTVL.

This clone was detected only a few times. The rearrangement links TRBV2 to TRBJ1-2; TRBD1 aligns across 8 bases. Germline V gene data show CDR1 as SNHLY and CDR2 as FYNNEI. The CDR3 has 14 amino acids. J lost 0 bases, V lost 8 bases, and 5 bases had no gene match. The CDR3, as DNA: TGTGCCAGCCGGGACAGGTCCACTAACTATGGCTACACCTTC. Amino acids: CASRDRSTNYGYTF.

The chain uses TRBV2 and TRBJ2-1, with 9 nucleotides matching TRBD1. Germline assignment: CDR1 SNHLY and CDR2 FYNNEI. The CDR3 totals 17 residues. J lost 11 bases, V lost 1 base, and 15 bases had no gene match. The CDR3 DNA sequence: TGTGCCAGCAGTGAAGGGACAGGGGCTAGGTCCGCTATCAAGCAGTTCTTC. It yields the protein CASSEGTGARSAIKQFF.

The gene calls are TRBV10-3 and TRBJ1-2, with 7 bases aligning to TRBD1. The CDR3 runs 17 residues. The ends lost 10 bases at V and 0 bases at J; junction bases unmatched: 17. Germline V gives CDR1 ENHRY, CDR2 SYGVKD. Here the CDR3 DNA reads TGTGCCACACTCTTTAGACAGGGACCCCCGGCTAACTATGGCTACACCTTC. This sequence encodes CATLFRQGPPANYGYTF.

The V gene is TRBV7-2, the J gene TRBJ2-7; D is ambiguous. V was shortened by 7 bases and J by 7 bases, with 11 bases between the two germline ends. The germline gives CDR1 SGHTA, CDR2 FQGNSA. The CDR3 spans 11 residues. The CDR3 coding sequence is TGTGCCAGCACCCTCCTGGGTGAGCAGTACTTC. Its protein is CASTLLGEQYF.

This clone was seen once. J is TRBJ2-4 and V is TRBV5-1; the D is unclear. The CDR3 totals 12 residues. CDR1 is SGHRS, CDR2 YFSETQ, per germline. Trimming took 3 bases from V and 6 from J, leaving 7 bases between them. In DNA form, the CDR3 reads TGCGCCAGCAGCTCGACTGGAAACATTCAGTACTTC. Protein product: CASSSTGNIQYF. The variable domain in full, completed from reference TRBV5-1 and TRBJ2-4, reads KAGVTQTPRYLIKTRGQQVTLSCSPISGHRSVSWYQQTPGQGLQFLFEYFSETQRNKGNFPGRFSGRQFSNSRSEMNVSTLELGDSALYLCASSSTGNIQYFGAGTRLSVL.

The chain recombines TRBV6-5 with TRBJ1-1; possible D gene TRBD1, 5 bases. Germline V gene data show CDR1 as MNHEY and CDR2 as SVGAGI. V lost 2 bases and J 6 bases, leaving 19 bases between the germline ends. The CDR3 has 16 amino acids. In nucleotides, the CDR3 is TGTGCCAGCAGTTACCAGGGACGCCCCAAGGGCGCTGAAGCTTTCTTT. Protein product: CASSYQGRPKGAEAFF.

Only one count was recorded for this clone. The chain couples TRBV6-5 to TRBJ1-1; unclear D gene. Germline lookup yields CDR1 MNHEY and CDR2 SVGAGI. CDR3 length equals 11 residues. V was pared by 8 bases and J by 11 bases, with 15 bases between. CDR3 loop: CASGRDLTAFF. The CDR3 DNA sequence: TGTGCCAGCGGGAGGGATCTTACGGCTTTCTTT.

The J gene is TRBJ1-1, the V gene TRBV28; 7 nucleotides agree with TRBD1. The CDR3 has 16 residues. V shed 4 bases, J shed 3 bases, and the junction held 11 bases outside the gene matches. Germline V gene sequence: CDR1 MDHEN, CDR2 SYDVKM. The CDR3 protein is CASSSSGGGGDTEAFF. CDR3 DNA: TGTGCCAGCAGTTCCTCGGGAGGGGGCGGGGACACTGAAGCTTTCTTT.

DNA for the CDR3: TGTGCCAGCAGTGATGGGTCCCCTTCTCGGGGGGCAACCGGGGAGCTGTTTTTT. Its protein is CASSDGSPSRGATGELFF. This chain connects TRBV2 to TRBJ2-2, with D possibly being TRBD2 (7 bases). Trimming stripped 3 bases from V and 5 bases from J, with 22 bases between. Germline V gives CDR1 SNHLY, CDR2 FYNNEI. The CDR3 has 18 residues. The full variable domain, in which reference TRBV2 and TRBJ2-2 provide the parts outside the CDR3, is EPEVTQTPSHQVTQMGQEVILRCVPISNHLYFYWYRQILGQKVEFLVSFYNNEISEKSEIFDDQFSVERPDGSNFTLKIRSTKLEDSAMYFCASSDGSPSRGATGELFFGEGSRLTVL.

The genes are TRBV19 and TRBJ2-3, with D perhaps assigned TRBD1 or TRBD2 (5 bases each). There are 18 residues in the CDR3. Germline CDR1 is LNHDA and CDR2 is SQIVND (reference sequence). Trimming pared 2 bases from V and 2 bases from J, leaving 20 bases between. The CDR3 DNA follows: TGTGCCAGTAGTATAAGCCGGGGCGGTTCGGGGATCACAGATACGCAGTATTTT. This encodes CASSISRGGSGITDTQYF.